What follows are 6 T cell receptor beta chains derived from one specimen sequenced in a study of T cell clonotyping in hematopoietic cell transplantation. Sequencing used immunoSEQ multiplex PCR; TCRdb keeps in-frame clones, though not all of them. In the table there are 40,000 to 55,000 clones, 85% to 95% of which are singletons. The sequenced sample was peripheral blood mononuclear cells. These receptors originate from a woman aged 45-65 years in good health. Some clones in this sample may be carry-over from other donors' samples.

This clone was counted only a few times. J is TRBJ1-6 and V is TRBV6-1; D is unclear. The CDR3 is 13 residues long. The germline V gene encodes CDR1 MNHNS and CDR2 SASEGT. Trimming removed 3 bases from V and 10 bases from J, with 10 bases in between. The CDR3 bases are TGTGCCAGCAGTGACCTCGAGCACTCACCCCTCCACTTT. It encodes CASSDLEHSPLHF.

This chain connects TRBV18 to TRBJ2-1, with D perhaps assigned TRBD1 or TRBD2 (5 bases each). Trimming cost V 1 base and J 3 bases, with 10 bases left between them. Germline assignment: CDR1 KGHSH and CDR2 LQKENI. The CDR3 runs 15 residues. In DNA form, the CDR3 reads TGTGCCAGCTCACCACTGAGGGGCAGCTACAATGAGCAGTTCTTC. Amino acids: CASSPLRGSYNEQFF.

V gene TRBV5-6 combines with J gene TRBJ1-3, with TRBD1 as a possible D gene (5 bases). The CDR3 extends over 15 amino acids. V was cut by 4 bases and J by 4 bases, with 15 bases left in between. Germline V lookup: CDR1 SGHDT, CDR2 YYEEEE. CDR3 loop: CASSRGGGPGNTIYF. The CDR3 coding sequence is TGTGCCAGCAGCCGGGGCGGAGGACCAGGAAACACCATATATTTT.

The rearrangement joins TRBV19 to TRBJ1-1; D gene ambiguous. This CDR3 is built from 16 residues. Trimming pared 5 bases from V and 1 base from J, leaving 17 bases between. CDR1 is LNHDA, CDR2 SQIVND, per germline (reference sequence). The CDR3 sequence: CASSEKGRRRNTEAFF. CDR3 bases: TGTGCCAGTAGTGAAAAAGGACGGAGGAGGAACACTGAAGCTTTCTTT.

CDR3 sequence (DNA): TGTGCCAGCAGTCGAGAGCGGGGGACCTACAATGAGCAGTTCTTC. Translated: CASSRERGTYNEQFF. The chain joins TRBV2 to TRBJ2-1, with TRBD2 matching 8 bases. V was clipped by 5 bases and J by 2 bases; unmatched bases: 5. The CDR3 runs to 15 residues. Germline V CDR1 and CDR2: SNHLY, FYNNEI.

The J gene is TRBJ2-3, the V gene TRBV18, with D unclear. Germline V gene sequence: CDR1 KGHSH, CDR2 LQKENI. The germline V and J ends were trimmed by 3 bases and 1 base, with 11 bases remaining between them. This CDR3 has 15 amino acids. CDR3 protein: CASSPEPTRTDTQYF. CDR3 DNA: TGTGCCAGCTCACCCGAACCGACACGCACAGATACGCAGTATTTT.